This T cell receptor beta chain was identified in a study of T-cell memory formation after mild COVID-19. Study-level results: Whether day 37 second-wave clones are SARS-CoV-2-specific was not confirmed. CD4/CD8 balance held among clones contracting day 15 to 85, and later expanders leaned CD4+.

Germline loops: CDR1 MNHEY, CDR2 SVGAGI. The V and J ends lost 10 bases and 2 bases, in that order; junction bases with no gene match: 6. This CDR3 has 13 residues. About this clonotype itself: Its antigen is undetermined.

From the 5' RACE reads, TCRdb called clonotypes with MiXCR, one entry per CDR3 protein. The sample comprises a few hundred thousand distinct CDR3 sequences, around 15% of which are singletons, and roughly 25% rests with the top ten. The TCR sequence derives from a man younger than 35 who had mild COVID-19 (a few samples of this study predate the infection). Cell type and time point are not known. Sequenced: PBMCs or a T cell subset sorted from them (not recorded which). The chain has TRBV6-5 and TRBJ2-3; TRBD1 aligns across 7 bases. This CDR3 reads CATSTGYTDTQYF. CDR3 bases: TGTGCCACTTCGACAGGGTACACAGATACGCAGTATTTT.